This is a list of T cell receptor beta chains from one sample in a study of Ad26.COV2.S vaccination and SARS-CoV-2 variants. The method was immunoSEQ multiplex PCR; TCRdb's version includes in-frame clones alone and lacks a portion of them. The repertoire holds about 180,000 clones, with roughly nine tenths as singletons. This sample comprised peripheral blood, obtained after recovery from COVID-19. Source of these receptors: a human donor who had recovered from COVID-19. CDR3s include the opening cysteine and the closing phenylalanine or tryptophan. D genes are given only for firm matches. Some rows have no size entry. The others give once, few or many, or a class for an expanded clone.

CDR3 protein | CDR3 DNA | V gene | clone size | J gene | D gene
CASSPGLAGGGETQYF | TGCGCCAGCAGCCCAGGACTAGCGGGAGGTGGGGAGACCCAGTACTTC | TRBV5-1 | NA | TRBJ2-5 | TRBD2
CASSSWTGEAKNIQYF | TGTGCCAGCAGCTCCTGGACAGGGGAAGCCAAAAACATTCAGTACTTC | TRBV7-9 | NA | TRBJ2-4 | TRBD1
CASSSGGNTEAFF | TGTGCCAGCAGTTCAGGCGGGAACACTGAAGCTTTCTTT | TRBV27 | NA | TRBJ1-1 | NA
CASSLRQDTEAFF | TGTGCCAGCAGCTTAAGGCAGGACACTGAAGCTTTCTTT | TRBV7-3 | NA | TRBJ1-1 | NA
CASSREPYGYTF | TGTGCCAGCAGCCGAGAGCCCTATGGCTACACCTTC | TRBV6-2/TRBV6-3 | once | TRBJ1-2 | NA
CASSEGGHSNQPQHF | TGTGCCAGCAGTGAAGGGGGGCATAGCAATCAGCCCCAGCATTTT | TRBV2 | once | TRBJ1-5 | NA
CASRTSTGRNQPQHF | TGTGCCAGCAGGACCTCGACAGGGCGTAATCAGCCCCAGCATTTT | TRBV2 | NA | TRBJ1-5 | TRBD1
CASQAAGNQPQHF | TGTGCCAGCCAAGCAGCCGGCAATCAGCCCCAGCATTTT | TRBV19 | few | TRBJ1-5 | NA
CASSLWGQPQHF | TGTGCCAGCAGCTTGTGGGGCCAGCCCCAGCATTTT | TRBV5-4 | NA | TRBJ1-5 | NA
CASSLFGQGLAQYF | TGTGCCAGCAGCTTGTTTGGACAGGGCCTCGCGCAGTACTTC | TRBV5-6 | NA | TRBJ2-7 | TRBD1
CASSLALASTGELFF | TGCGCCAGCAGCTTGGCTCTAGCGAGCACCGGGGAGCTGTTTTTT | TRBV5-1 | NA | TRBJ2-2 | NA
CASSLTAGNTEAFF | TGTGCCAGCAGCTTAACGGCAGGGAACACTGAAGCTTTCTTT | TRBV7-3 | NA | TRBJ1-1 | NA
CASSGQTSPGAFF | TGTGCCAGCAGCGGACAGACGAGCCCTGGCGCTTTCTTT | TRBV12-3/TRBV12-4 | NA | TRBJ1-1 | NA
CASSIEWLGSNQPQHF | TGTGCCAGTAGTATAGAATGGTTGGGGAGCAATCAGCCCCAGCATTTT | TRBV19 | NA | TRBJ1-5 | NA
CASSSTNNSPLHF | TGTGCCAGCAGCTCGACAAATAATTCACCCCTCCACTTT | TRBV7-2 | NA | TRBJ1-6 | NA
CASRPRQNYNEQFF | TGTGCCAGCAGACCCAGACAGAACTACAATGAGCAGTTCTTC | TRBV2 | NA | TRBJ2-1 | NA
CASSYPAAGGTSNQPQHF | TGTGCCAGCAGCTACCCAGCCGCAGGCGGTACTAGCAATCAGCCCCAGCATTTT | TRBV5-6 | once | TRBJ1-5 | NA
CASSPRAGGGDEQYF | TGTGCCAGCAGCCCTCGAGCGGGAGGGGGCGACGAGCAGTACTTC | TRBV7-9 | few | TRBJ2-7 | TRBD2
CASGLGPDSNQPQHF | TGTGCTAGTGGTTTGGGCCCTGATAGCAATCAGCCCCAGCATTTT | TRBV12-5 | NA | TRBJ1-5 | NA
CASSLAQGQGASYEQYF | TGTGCCAGCAGCTTAGCCCAAGGACAGGGGGCTTCCTACGAGCAGTACTTC | TRBV7-8 | few | TRBJ2-7 | TRBD1
CASSQEGDNTGELFF | TGTGCCAGCAGCCAGGAGGGGGACAACACCGGGGAGCTGTTTTTT | TRBV5-6 | NA | TRBJ2-2 | NA
CASSQVPARGPTGELFF | TGCGCCAGCAGCCAAGTCCCGGCCAGGGGCCCCACCGGGGAGCTGTTTTTT | TRBV4-1 | NA | TRBJ2-2 | NA
CATRFSYQETQYF | TGTGCCACCCGCTTCTCGTACCAAGAGACCCAGTACTTC | TRBV28 | once | TRBJ2-5 | NA
CASSLESADGYTF | TGCGCCAGCAGCTTAGAGTCAGCGGATGGCTACACCTTC | TRBV5-1 | NA | TRBJ1-2 | NA
CASSFGAKAEQYF | TGTGCCAGCAGTTTTGGGGCTAAGGCCGAGCAGTACTTC | TRBV12-3/TRBV12-4 | NA | TRBJ2-7 | NA
CASSPGGPVYEQYF | TGTGCCAGCAGTCCTGGGGGACCAGTATACGAGCAGTACTTC | TRBV6-5 | NA | TRBJ2-7 | NA
CASSLDPEGKLFF | TGTGCCAGCAGCTTAGATCCCGAGGGAAAACTGTTTTTT | TRBV5-6 | NA | TRBJ1-4 | NA
CASGVPTDTQYF | TGTGCCAGCGGTGTCCCCACAGATACGCAGTATTTT | TRBV27 | once | TRBJ2-3 | NA
CASSLSVGELFF | TGTGCCAGCAGTTTGTCAGTCGGGGAGCTGTTTTTT | TRBV12-3/TRBV12-4 | NA | TRBJ2-2 | NA
CASSEYGSGTGWGETQYF | TGTGCCAGCAGTGAATATGGGTCCGGGACAGGGTGGGGAGAGACCCAGTACTTC | TRBV25-1 | NA | TRBJ2-5 | TRBD1
CASRTFEEINYGYTF | TGTGCCAGCCGGACTTTTGAGGAAATTAACTATGGCTACACCTTC | TRBV6-5 | NA | TRBJ1-2 | NA
CAWSVGGTNTEAFF | TGTGCCTGGAGTGTTGGGGGGACGAACACTGAAGCTTTCTTT | TRBV30 | NA | TRBJ1-1 | NA